The rows below give T cell receptor beta chains drawn from one sample of a study of T-cell memory formation after mild COVID-19. TCRdb reanalysed the 5' RACE reads using MiXCR and keeps one entry per CDR3 protein. The table includes over 250,000 distinct CDR3 sequences, around a sixth detected once. Sequenced material: PBMCs or a T cell subset sorted from them (not recorded which). Receptors were obtained from a man younger than 30 who had mild COVID-19 (a few samples of this study predate the infection). Cell type and time point are not known. Both conserved end residues are part of each CDR3. A D gene is named only where the DNA matches it firmly. Clone size appears in some rows only: once, few, many, or a class for an expanded clone.

d_gene	abundance	v_gene	j_gene	CDR3nt	CDR3aa
.	few	TRBV5-1	TRBJ1-1	TGCGCCAGCAGAGTTTCGGTGAACACTGAAGCTTTCTTT	CASRVSVNTEAFF
TRBD1	many	TRBV12-3/TRBV12-4	TRBJ2-5	TGTGCCAGCAGTTTAGGGACAGGGATCGAGACCCAGTACTTC	CASSLGTGIETQYF
TRBD1	.	TRBV6-6	TRBJ1-6	TGTGCCAGCAGTTACGGGACAGAGAGCTCCTATAATTCACCCCTCCACTTT	CASSYGTESSYNSPLHF
.	.	TRBV5-1	TRBJ2-5	TGCGCCAGCAGCCTAAAACAGGGAAGAGAGACCCAGTACTTC	CASSLKQGRETQYF
.	.	TRBV20-1	TRBJ2-1	TGCAGTGCTAGAGGGGGACTCTCCTACAATGAGCAGTTCTTC	CSARGGLSYNEQFF
TRBD2	.	TRBV4-3	TRBJ2-5	TGCGCCAGCAGCCCGACTAGCGGGGCGTCTCAAGAGACCCAGTACTTC	CASSPTSGASQETQYF
TRBD1	few	TRBV29-1	TRBJ2-4	TGCAGCGTTGCCGAGGGGGCACTAGCCAAAAACATTCAGTACTTC	CSVAEGALAKNIQYF
TRBD1	many	TRBV6-2/TRBV6-3	TRBJ2-7	TGTGCCAGCAGTCCCCGGGACAGGGGGTACGAGCAGTACTTC	CASSPRDRGYEQYF
.	.	TRBV7-2	TRBJ2-3	TGTGCCAGCAGCTCTGGACCTTCGCGGGATACGCAGTATTTT	CASSSGPSRDTQYF
.	.	TRBV18	TRBJ2-7	TGTGCCAGCTCACCACCACACGACGGCTACGAGCAGTACTTC	CASSPPHDGYEQYF
.	.	TRBV5-5	TRBJ1-1	TGTGCCAGCACGAACGGGGGATGGGACACTGAAGCTTTCTTT	CASTNGGWDTEAFF
TRBD1	few	TRBV6-1	TRBJ1-5	TGTGCCAGCAGTGGACAGGGAAGCAATCAGCCCCAGCATTTT	CASSGQGSNQPQHF
.	.	TRBV5-1	TRBJ1-2	TGCGCCAGCAGCGAACTTACGGGCAACTATGGCTACACCTTC	CASSELTGNYGYTF
.	few	TRBV5-1	TRBJ2-3	TGCGCCAGCAGCTCTTACACGGTCGGAGCCACAGATACGCAGTATTTT	CASSSYTVGATDTQYF
.	.	TRBV2	TRBJ1-3	TGTGCCAGCAGGTTGACAGAAGTCCTCGGAAACACCATATATTTT	CASRLTEVLGNTIYF
.	.	TRBV27	TRBJ2-7	TGTGCCAGCAGTTTCACCGGGACTTTATACTACGAGCAGTACTTC	CASSFTGTLYYEQYF
TRBD2	many	TRBV24-1	TRBJ2-5	TGTGCCACCAGTCCTAGCGGGGTAGAGACCCAGTACTTC	CATSPSGVETQYF
.	many	TRBV7-3	TRBJ2-2	TGTGCCAGCAGCCCCGGGGGAAACACCGGGGAGCTGTTTTTT	CASSPGGNTGELFF
.	many	TRBV7-9	TRBJ2-1	TGTGCCAGCACCTATTGGGGCGGGGTCAAGCCCGTTGTAGACAATGAGCAGTTCTTC	CASTYWGGVKPVVDNEQFF
.	many	TRBV7-9	TRBJ2-1	TGTGCCAGCAGCCCTGCACCCTTC	CASSPAPF
.	few	TRBV20-1	TRBJ2-5	TGCAGTGCTGCCGGGGGATATGGAGAGACCCAGTACTTC	CSAAGGYGETQYF
TRBD2	.	TRBV6-5	TRBJ2-5	TGTGCCAGCAGCTCGGGACTAGCTGGGAAGACCCAGTACTTC	CASSSGLAGKTQYF
TRBD1	.	TRBV5-1	TRBJ1-1	TGCGCCAGCAGCGTATTCTTGGGACAGGGGAACACTGAAGCTTTCTTT	CASSVFLGQGNTEAFF
.	many	TRBV6-5	TRBJ2-3	TGTGCCAGCAGTTACTCTCTGGCCGGGGGCGAAGATACGCAGTATTTT	CASSYSLAGGEDTQYF
TRBD1	few	TRBV7-2	TRBJ1-1	TGTGCCAGCAGCTCCCGACAGGGCGGCACTGAAGCTTTCTTT	CASSSRQGGTEAFF
TRBD1	.	TRBV9	TRBJ2-3	TGTGCCAGCAGCGTATCATCCTCGACAGGGGGTGAGGATACGCAGTATTTT	CASSVSSSTGGEDTQYF
TRBD1	.	TRBV12-3/TRBV12-4	TRBJ1-5	TGTGCCAGCGGACGGACAGGGAAGAATCAGCCCCAGCATTTT	CASGRTGKNQPQHF
.	once	TRBV10-3	TRBJ2-2	TGTGCCATTTGGGCAGATCAGAACACCGGGGAGCTGTTTTTT	CAIWADQNTGELFF
TRBD2	few	TRBV14	TRBJ2-3	TGTGCCAGCAGCCAAGCTCTAGCGGGGGGCCTCCGGACAGATACGCAGTATTTT	CASSQALAGGLRTDTQYF
.	.	TRBV20-1	TRBJ2-2	TGCAGTGCTAGATATGAGGGGAGTACCGGGGAGCTGTTTTTT	CSARYEGSTGELFF
TRBD1	many	TRBV18	TRBJ2-3	TGTGCCAGCTCACCAGGGACAGGGACAGATACGCAGTATTTT	CASSPGTGTDTQYF
.	few	TRBV5-1	TRBJ1-5	TGCGCCAGCAGCTTGTCAGGGGCTCAGCCCCAGCATTTT	CASSLSGAQPQHF
TRBD2	few	TRBV6-5	TRBJ2-2	TGTGCCAGCAGTTACGGACTAGGGATCACCGGGGAGCTGTTTTTT	CASSYGLGITGELFF
TRBD2	.	TRBV5-1	TRBJ2-7	TGCGCCAGCGCCGAACCTTCTAGCGGGGTCGTATACGAGCAGTACTTC	CASAEPSSGVVYEQYF
TRBD1	few	TRBV7-2	TRBJ2-3	TGTGCCAGCAGCCAAGACAGGGATGATACGCAGTATTTT	CASSQDRDDTQYF
.	few	TRBV7-2	TRBJ2-3	TGTGCCAGCAGCTTAGCCGAAACAGATACGCAGTATTTT	CASSLAETDTQYF
.	.	TRBV5-6	TRBJ1-2	TGTGCCAGCAGCATATCCAGGGTCATGAGCTACACCTTC	CASSISRVMSYTF
TRBD1	.	TRBV5-1	TRBJ2-5	TGCGCCAGCTCCGGACAGGGCGACCAAGAGACCCAGTACTTC	CASSGQGDQETQYF
.	.	TRBV4-3	TRBJ2-2	TGCGCCAGCAGCCAGGAGATAGTGCGGGCCTTGAACACCGGGGAGCTGTTTTTT	CASSQEIVRALNTGELFF
TRBD1	few	TRBV7-2	TRBJ1-2	TGTGCCAGCAGCTTAACAGGGGGCGCGGGCTTTAACTATGGCTACACCTTC	CASSLTGGAGFNYGYTF
.	few	TRBV12-3/TRBV12-4	TRBJ2-2	TGTGCCAGCAGTTTCGACACCGGGGAGCTGTTTTTT	CASSFDTGELFF
.	many	TRBV9	TRBJ1-5	TGTGCCAGCGGGAAGGGGCTCAATCAGCCCCAGCATTTT	CASGKGLNQPQHF
.	.	TRBV5-1	TRBJ2-5	TGCGCCAGCAGCCAGGCGGTTCTAGCCGAAGAGACCCAGTACTTC	CASSQAVLAEETQYF
.	few	TRBV7-2	TRBJ2-1	TGTGCCAGCAGAGGCGGGGCACAACTTGGGCAGTTCTTC	CASRGGAQLGQFF
.	.	TRBV7-6	TRBJ2-4	TGTGCCAGCAGCCTCTTTCGACGGGACAACAAAAACATTCAGTACTTC	CASSLFRRDNKNIQYF
.	few	TRBV9	TRBJ1-2	TGTGCCAGCAGCGTAGGCTCGGGTCGTGCTGGCTACACCTTC	CASSVGSGRAGYTF
TRBD1	.	TRBV28	TRBJ1-5	TGTGCCAGCAGCCGTAGACAGGGCGGCAATCAGCCCCAGCATTTT	CASSRRQGGNQPQHF
TRBD2	few	TRBV7-2	TRBJ2-5	TGTGCCAGCAGCCTAGCCGGGACTAGCATCGAGACCCAGTACTTC	CASSLAGTSIETQYF
.	.	TRBV7-2	TRBJ2-5	TGTGCCAGCAGCTTTCAGGGCAGCGTCGAAGAGACCCAGTACTTC	CASSFQGSVEETQYF
TRBD2	.	TRBV6-2/TRBV6-3	TRBJ2-3	TGTGCCAGCAGTAAAAGGACTAGCGGGAGGCGCACAGATACGCAGTATTTT	CASSKRTSGRRTDTQYF
TRBD2	many	TRBV5-1	TRBJ2-1	TGCGCCAGCAGCGTGACTAGCGTCCGTGAGCAGTTCTTC	CASSVTSVREQFF
TRBD2	few	TRBV12-3/TRBV12-4	TRBJ2-4	TGTGCCAGCAGGGGTAGCGGGGGGATAAACATTCAGTACTTC	CASRGSGGINIQYF
TRBD1	few	TRBV7-8	TRBJ1-1	TGTGCCAGCAGCCCCCAGACAGGGGGCATTGAAGCTTTCTTT	CASSPQTGGIEAFF
TRBD1	.	TRBV19	TRBJ2-3	TGTGCCAGTAGCAGACCGGGACAGAGAAGCACAGATACGCAGTATTTT	CASSRPGQRSTDTQYF
TRBD2	.	TRBV20-1	TRBJ2-1	TGCAGTGCTACCCCAGCGGGGGGGCTTTACAATGAGCAGTTCTTC	CSATPAGGLYNEQFF
.	few	TRBV12-3/TRBV12-4	TRBJ1-2	TGTGCCAGCAGTTTAACCGGGGGGTCCCCCTATGGCTACACCTTC	CASSLTGGSPYGYTF
.	.	TRBV29-1	TRBJ2-1	TGCAGCGTAGAACGAGGGGACGGTTACAATGAGCAGTTCTTC	CSVERGDGYNEQFF
.	few	TRBV6-5	TRBJ2-5	TGTGCCAGCGCCCTCCAGGCCCGGGAGACCCAGTACTTC	CASALQARETQYF